This T cell receptor (beta chain) was sequenced in a study of blood T cell repertoires in COVID-19. Study information: Sites across the United States, Italy and Spain contributed samples from acute and convalescent COVID-19. T cells, B-cell-depleted T cells, or PBMCs supplied cDNA or gDNA.

Participant ages covered 18 to 89 years across 20 to 25 US areas. Original processing methods: Counts of nucleated cells, estimated from reference gene primer amplification, were obtained. Method: immunoSEQ multiplex PCR; TCRdb's copy keeps in-frame clones and lacks some. The DNA gave D and trimming, while V, J and clone size come from that table. The table records around 230,000 clones, approximately 80% of them present only once. The CDR3 spans 13 residues. Trimming cost V 6 bases and J 3 bases, with 10 bases left between them. The germline gives CDR1 SGDLS, CDR2 YYNGEE. Specimen: PBMCs or T cells enriched from blood (not recorded which). This receptor was taken from a man between 35 and 55 years old who had recovered from COVID-19. The rearrangement joins TRBV9 to TRBJ1-3; possible D gene TRBD1, 6 bases. CDR3 loop: CASNRQDGNTIYF. The CDR3 DNA reads as TGTGCCAGCAACCGACAGGATGGAAACACCATATATTTT.